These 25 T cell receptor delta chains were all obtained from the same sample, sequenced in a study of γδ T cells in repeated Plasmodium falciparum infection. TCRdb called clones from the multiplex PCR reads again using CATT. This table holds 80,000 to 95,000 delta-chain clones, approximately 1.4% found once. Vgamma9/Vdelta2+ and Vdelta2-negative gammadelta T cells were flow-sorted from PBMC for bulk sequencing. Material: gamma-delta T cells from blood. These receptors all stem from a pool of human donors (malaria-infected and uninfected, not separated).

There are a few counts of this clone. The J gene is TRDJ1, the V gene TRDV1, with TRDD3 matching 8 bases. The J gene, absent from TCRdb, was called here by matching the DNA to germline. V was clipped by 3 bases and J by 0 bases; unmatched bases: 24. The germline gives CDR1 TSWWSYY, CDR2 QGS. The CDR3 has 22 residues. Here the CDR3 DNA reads TGTGCTCTTGGGGACCCCCTGACTTCCCACAGCGCACTGGGGGTATACACCGATAAACTCATCTTT. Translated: CALGDPLTSHSALGVYTDKLIF.

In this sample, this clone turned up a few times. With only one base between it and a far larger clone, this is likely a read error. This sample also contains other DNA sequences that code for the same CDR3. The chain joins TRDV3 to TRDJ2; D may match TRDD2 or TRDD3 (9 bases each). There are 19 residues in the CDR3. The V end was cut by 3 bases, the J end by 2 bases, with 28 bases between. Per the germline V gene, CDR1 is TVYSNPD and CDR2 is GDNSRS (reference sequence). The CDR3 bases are TGTGCCTTCCTAGGCCTTCCTACGTCCTGGGGGATCTTGACAGCACAACTCTTCTTT. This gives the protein CAFLGLPTSWGILTAQLFF.

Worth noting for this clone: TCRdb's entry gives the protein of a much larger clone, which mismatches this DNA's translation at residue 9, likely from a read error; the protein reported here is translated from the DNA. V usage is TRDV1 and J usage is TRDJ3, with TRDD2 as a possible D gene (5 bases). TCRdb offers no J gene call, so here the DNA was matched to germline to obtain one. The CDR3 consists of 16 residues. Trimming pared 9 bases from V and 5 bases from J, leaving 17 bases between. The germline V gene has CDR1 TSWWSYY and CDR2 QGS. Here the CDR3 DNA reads TGTGCTCTAAACCTACGGCACACCCGGGACACCCGACAGATGTTTTTC. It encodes CALNLRHTRDTRQMFF.

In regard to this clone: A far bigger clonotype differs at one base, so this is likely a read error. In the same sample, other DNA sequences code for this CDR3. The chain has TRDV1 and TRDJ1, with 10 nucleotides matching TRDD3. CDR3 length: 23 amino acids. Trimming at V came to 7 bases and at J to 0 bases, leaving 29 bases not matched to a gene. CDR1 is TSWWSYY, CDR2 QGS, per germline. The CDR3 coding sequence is TGTGCTCTTGCGGGGCCTTCCTCCACTATCTACTGGGGGATTTCTCCCCACACCGATAAACTCATCTTT. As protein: CALAGPSSTIYWGISPHTDKLIF.

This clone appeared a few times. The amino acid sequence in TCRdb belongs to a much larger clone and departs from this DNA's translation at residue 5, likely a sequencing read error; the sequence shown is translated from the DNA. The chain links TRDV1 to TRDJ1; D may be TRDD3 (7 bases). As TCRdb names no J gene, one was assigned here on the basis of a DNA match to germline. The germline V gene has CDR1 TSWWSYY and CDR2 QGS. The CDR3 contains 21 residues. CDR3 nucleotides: TGTGCTCTTGGGAAACTACTCCTACGTGGCTCTGGGGGCCTCTCCCCCCATAAACTCATCTTT. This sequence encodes CALGKLLLRGSGGLSPHKLIF.

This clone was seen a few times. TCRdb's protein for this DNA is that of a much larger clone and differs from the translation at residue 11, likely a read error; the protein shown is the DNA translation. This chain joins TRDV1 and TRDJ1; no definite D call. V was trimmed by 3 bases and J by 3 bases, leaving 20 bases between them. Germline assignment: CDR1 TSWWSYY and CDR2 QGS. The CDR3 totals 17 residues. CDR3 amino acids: CALGDPTRYGVPDKLIF. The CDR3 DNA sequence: TGTGCTCTTGGGGATCCGACCCGCTACGGGGTACCCGATAAACTCATCTTT.

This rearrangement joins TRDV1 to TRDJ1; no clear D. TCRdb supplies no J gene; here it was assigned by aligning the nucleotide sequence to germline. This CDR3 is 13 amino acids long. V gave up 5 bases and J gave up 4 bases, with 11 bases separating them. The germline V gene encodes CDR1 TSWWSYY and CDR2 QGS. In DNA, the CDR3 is TGTGCTCTTGGGACTCAAAGGGGCGATAAACTCATCTTT. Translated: CALGTQRGDKLIF.

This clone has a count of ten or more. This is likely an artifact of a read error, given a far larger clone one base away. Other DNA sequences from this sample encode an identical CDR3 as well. The CDR3 spells CALGELHTTRLPTFSFTDKLIF. In nucleotides, the CDR3 is TGTGCCCTTGGGGAACTGCATACCACCCGCCTTCCTACTTTCAGTTTTACCGATAAACTCATCTTT. J is TRDJ1 and V is TRDV1; 9 bases align to TRDD2. From germline, CDR1 is TSWWSYY and CDR2 QGS. This CDR3 has 22 amino acids.

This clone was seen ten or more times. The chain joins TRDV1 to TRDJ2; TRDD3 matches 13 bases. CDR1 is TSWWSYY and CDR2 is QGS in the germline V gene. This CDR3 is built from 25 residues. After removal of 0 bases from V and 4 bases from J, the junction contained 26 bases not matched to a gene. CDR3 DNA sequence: TGTGCTCTTGGGGAACTATCCTTCTTCCCCATCTATACTGGGGGATACGGGCAGCGGACAGCACAACTCTTCTTT. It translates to CALGELSFFPIYTGGYGQRTAQLFF.

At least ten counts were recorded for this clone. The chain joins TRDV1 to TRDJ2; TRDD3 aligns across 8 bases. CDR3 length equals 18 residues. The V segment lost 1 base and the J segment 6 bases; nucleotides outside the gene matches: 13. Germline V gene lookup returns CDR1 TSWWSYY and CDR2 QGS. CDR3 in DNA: TGTGCTCTTGGGGAACCTCCGCCGTACTGGGGGTCTCCAGCACAACTCTTCTTT. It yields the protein CALGEPPPYWGSPAQLFF.

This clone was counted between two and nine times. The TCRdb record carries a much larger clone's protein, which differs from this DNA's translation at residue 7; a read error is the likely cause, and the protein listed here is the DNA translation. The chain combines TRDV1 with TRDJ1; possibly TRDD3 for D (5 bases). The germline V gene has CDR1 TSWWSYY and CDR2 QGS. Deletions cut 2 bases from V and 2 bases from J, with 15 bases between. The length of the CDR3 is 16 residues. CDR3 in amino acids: CALGEVLARGTDKLIF. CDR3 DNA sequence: TGTGCTCTTGGGGAAGTTCTGGCAAGGGGAACCGATAAACTCATCTTT.

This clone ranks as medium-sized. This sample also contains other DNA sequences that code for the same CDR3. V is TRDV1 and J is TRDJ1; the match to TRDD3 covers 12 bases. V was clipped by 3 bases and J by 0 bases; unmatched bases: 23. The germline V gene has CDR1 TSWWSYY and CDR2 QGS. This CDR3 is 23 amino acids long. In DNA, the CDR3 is TGTGCTCTTGGGGAGATTCCTAGACATTTCGTACTGGGGGATACTCCGTACACCGATAAACTCATCTTT. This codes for CALGEIPRHFVLGDTPYTDKLIF.

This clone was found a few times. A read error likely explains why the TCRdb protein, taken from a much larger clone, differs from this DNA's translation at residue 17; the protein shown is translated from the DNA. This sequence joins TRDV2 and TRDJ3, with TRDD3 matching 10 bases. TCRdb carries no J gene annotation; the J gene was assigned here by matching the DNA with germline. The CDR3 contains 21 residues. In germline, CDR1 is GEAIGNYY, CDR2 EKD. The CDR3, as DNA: TGTGCCTGTGACACCGCGCTCCACACTGGGGGATCATCCTGGGACACCCAACAGATGTTTTTC. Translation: CACDTALHTGGSSWDTQQMFF.

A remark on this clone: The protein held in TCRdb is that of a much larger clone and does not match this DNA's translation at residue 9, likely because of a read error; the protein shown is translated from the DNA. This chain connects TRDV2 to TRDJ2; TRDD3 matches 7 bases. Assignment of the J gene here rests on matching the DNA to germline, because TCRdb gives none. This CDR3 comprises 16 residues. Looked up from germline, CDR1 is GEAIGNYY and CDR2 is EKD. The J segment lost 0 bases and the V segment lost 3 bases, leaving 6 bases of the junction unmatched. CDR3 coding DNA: TGTGCCTGTGACGGAGTGGGGGACCCTTTGACAGCACAACTCTTCTTT. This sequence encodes CACDGVGDPLTAQLFF.

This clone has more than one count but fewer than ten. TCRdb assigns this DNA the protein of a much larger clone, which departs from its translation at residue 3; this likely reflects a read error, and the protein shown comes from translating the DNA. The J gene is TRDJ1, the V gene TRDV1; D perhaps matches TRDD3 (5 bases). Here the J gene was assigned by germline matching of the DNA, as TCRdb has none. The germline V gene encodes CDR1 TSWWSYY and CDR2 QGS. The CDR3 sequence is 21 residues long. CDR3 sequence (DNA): TGTGCTCCTGGGTCTACTTCGCGCGAAGACGCGCCTCCAACGAACACCGATAAACTCATCTTT. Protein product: CAPGSTSREDAPPTNTDKLIF.

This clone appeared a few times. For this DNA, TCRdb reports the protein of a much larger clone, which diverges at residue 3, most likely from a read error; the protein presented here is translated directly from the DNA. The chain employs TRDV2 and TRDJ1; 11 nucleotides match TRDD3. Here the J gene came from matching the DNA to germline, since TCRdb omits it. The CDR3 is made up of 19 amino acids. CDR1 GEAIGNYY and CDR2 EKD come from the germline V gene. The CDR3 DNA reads TGTGCCCGTGACATGATGTCCCTCAAGGTACTGGGGGATATAGGTAAACTCATCTTT. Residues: CARDMMSLKVLGDIGKLIF.

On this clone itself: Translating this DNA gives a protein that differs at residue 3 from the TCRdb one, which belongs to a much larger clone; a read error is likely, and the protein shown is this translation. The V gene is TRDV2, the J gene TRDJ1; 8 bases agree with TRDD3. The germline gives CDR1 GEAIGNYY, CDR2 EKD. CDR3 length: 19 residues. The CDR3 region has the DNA TGTGCCCGTGACTCGTTCTTCACGCGTACTGGGGGCTACACCGATAAACTCATCTTT. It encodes CARDSFFTRTGGYTDKLIF.

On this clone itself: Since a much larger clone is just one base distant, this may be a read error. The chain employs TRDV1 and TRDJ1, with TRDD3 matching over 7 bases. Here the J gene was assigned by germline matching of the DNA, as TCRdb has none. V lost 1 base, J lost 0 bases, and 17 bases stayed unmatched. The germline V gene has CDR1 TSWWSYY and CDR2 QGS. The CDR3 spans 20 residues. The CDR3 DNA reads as TGTGCTCTTGGGGAACGGGACCGCCCTGTACTGGGGTGTTACACCGATAAACTCATCTTT. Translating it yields CALGERDRPVLGCYTDKLIF.

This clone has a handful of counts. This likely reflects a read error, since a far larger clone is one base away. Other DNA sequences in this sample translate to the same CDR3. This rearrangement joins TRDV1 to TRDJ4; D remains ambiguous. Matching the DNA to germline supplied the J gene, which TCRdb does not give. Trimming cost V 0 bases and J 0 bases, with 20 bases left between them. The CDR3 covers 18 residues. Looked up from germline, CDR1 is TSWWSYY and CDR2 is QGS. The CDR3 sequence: CALGELFRVAPPARPLIF. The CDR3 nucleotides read TGTGCTCTTGGGGAACTATTCCGAGTAGCGCCTCCGGCCAGACCCCTGATCTTT.

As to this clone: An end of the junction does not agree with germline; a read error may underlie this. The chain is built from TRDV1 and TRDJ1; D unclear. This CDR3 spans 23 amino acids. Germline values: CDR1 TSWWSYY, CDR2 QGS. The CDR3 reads CALGELNAAFLLGALGYTNKLIF. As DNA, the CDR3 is TGTGCTCTTGGGGAACTTAACGCAGCTTTTTTACTAGGGGCCCTTGGGTACACCAATAAACTCATATTT.

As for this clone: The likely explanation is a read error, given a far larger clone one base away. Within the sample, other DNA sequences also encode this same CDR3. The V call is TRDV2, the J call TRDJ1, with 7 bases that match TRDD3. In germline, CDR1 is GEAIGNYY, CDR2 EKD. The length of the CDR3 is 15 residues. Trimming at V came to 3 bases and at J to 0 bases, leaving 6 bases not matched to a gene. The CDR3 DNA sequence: TGTGCCTGTGACTTCTTGCTGGGGGACACCGATAAACTCATCTTT. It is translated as CACDFLLGDTDKLIF.

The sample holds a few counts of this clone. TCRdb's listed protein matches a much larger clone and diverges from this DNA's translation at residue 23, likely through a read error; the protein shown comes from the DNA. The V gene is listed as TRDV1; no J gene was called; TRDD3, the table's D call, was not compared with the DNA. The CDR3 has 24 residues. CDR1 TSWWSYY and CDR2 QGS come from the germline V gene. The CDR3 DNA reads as TGTGCTCTTGGGGAACCGACGGCCCCAAACTTCCTCTTATACTGGGGGAATTACACCGATAAACTCACCTTT. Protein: CALGEPTAPNFLLYWGNYTDKLTF.

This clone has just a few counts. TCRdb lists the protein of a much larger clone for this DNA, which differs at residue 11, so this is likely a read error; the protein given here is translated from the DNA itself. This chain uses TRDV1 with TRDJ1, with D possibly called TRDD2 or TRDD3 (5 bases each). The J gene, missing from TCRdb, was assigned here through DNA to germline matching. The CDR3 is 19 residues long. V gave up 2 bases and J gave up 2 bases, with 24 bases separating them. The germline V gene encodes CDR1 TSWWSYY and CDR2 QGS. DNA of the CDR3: TGTGCTCTTGGGGAAGAGGGCCCTACTCGGGAATACGGGACCGATAAACTCATCTTT. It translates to CALGEEGPTREYGTDKLIF.

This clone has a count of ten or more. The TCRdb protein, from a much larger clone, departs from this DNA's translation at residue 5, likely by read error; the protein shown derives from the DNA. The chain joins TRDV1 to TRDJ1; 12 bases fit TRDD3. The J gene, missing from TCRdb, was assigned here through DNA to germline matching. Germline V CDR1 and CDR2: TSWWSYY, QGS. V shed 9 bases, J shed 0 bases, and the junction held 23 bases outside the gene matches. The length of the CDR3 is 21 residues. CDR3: CALGCFLAGTGGYYHTDKLIF. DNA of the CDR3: TGTGCTCTCGGGTGTTTCCTCGCCGGTACTGGGGGATACTACCACACCGATAAACTCATCTTT.

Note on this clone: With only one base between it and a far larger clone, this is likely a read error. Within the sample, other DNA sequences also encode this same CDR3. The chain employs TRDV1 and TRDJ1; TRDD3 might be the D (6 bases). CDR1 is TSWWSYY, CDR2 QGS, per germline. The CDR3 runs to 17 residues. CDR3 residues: CALGPPWGLDHTDKLIF. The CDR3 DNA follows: TGTGCTCTTGGCCCCCCCTGGGGACTGGACCACACCGATAAACTCATCTTC.